This T cell receptor beta chain was documented in a study of response to subunit inactivated influenza vaccine. This clonotype has more than one count but fewer than ten. V gave up 7 bases and J gave up 1 base, with 9 bases separating them. The CDR3 runs to 13 residues. CDR1 is MDHEN and CDR2 is SYDVKM in the germline V gene. TCRdb re-called the RT-PCR reads through MiXCR, storing one row per CDR3 protein. The sample yields 650,000 to 700,000 distinct CDR3 sequences, 15% to 19% seen once. Material: PBMCs from blood, obtained 11 to 12 days after vaccination. The chain links TRBV28 to TRBJ2-3; D unresolved. This clonotype was obtained from a man aged 50 or older who received an inactivated influenza vaccine. The CDR3 loop is CASTMKGTDTQYF. In DNA form, the CDR3 reads TGTGCCAGCACAATGAAAGGCACAGATACGCAGTATTTT.